The 24 T cell receptor beta chains below come from one sample, sequenced in a study of cytomegalovirus exposure and HLA in healthy donors. This PCR relied on a set of 60 Vbeta primers and 13 Jbeta primers. Here immunoSEQ multiplex PCR was the method, and the copy in TCRdb shows in-frame clones only, minus some. The data show under 200,000 clones, and the top ten clones hold 0.79%. What was sequenced was PBMCs. The receptors were gathered from a woman under 30 in good health and CMV-seropositive.

V gene TRBV19 combines with J gene TRBJ2-3, with D unclear. Germline values: CDR1 LNHDA, CDR2 SQIVND (reference sequence). V shed 4 bases and J shed 6 bases, with 8 bases lying between them. The CDR3 has 12 amino acids. Written as DNA, the CDR3 is TGTGCCAGTAGTAGTTCCCGGGATACGCAGTATTTT. Translation gives CASSSSRDTQYF. Variable domain in full (rest from reference TRBV19 and TRBJ2-3): DGGITQSPKYLFRKEGQNVTLSCEQNLNHDAMYWYRQDPGQGLRLIYYSQIVNDFQKGDIAEGYSVSREKKESFPLTVTSAQKNPTAFYLCASSSSRDTQYFGPGTRLTVL.

The CDR3 loop reads CATSRGLAGAGTGELFF. The CDR3 bases are TGTGCCACCAGCAGAGGACTAGCGGGGGCGGGAACCGGGGAGCTGTTTTTT. This chain joins TRBV15 and TRBJ2-2; the match to TRBD2 covers 12 bases. CDR3 size: 17 residues. Trimming took 1 base from V and 5 from J; bases not matched to a gene: 5. Germline lookup yields CDR1 LNHNV and CDR2 YYDKDF (reference sequence).

This chain links TRBV2 with TRBJ1-1; D ambiguous. CDR3 length: 13 amino acids. Germline V lookup: CDR1 SNHLY, CDR2 FYNNEI. The V end was cut by 5 bases, the J end by 1 base, with 8 bases between. The CDR3 here is CASSREGNTEAFF. The CDR3 region has the DNA TGTGCCAGCAGTAGGGAGGGGAACACTGAAGCTTTCTTT.

The chain carries TRBV2 and TRBJ1-2, with 7 bases identical to TRBD1. This CDR3 is 14 amino acids long. Unmatched junction bases numbered 5, after V lost 3 bases and J lost 4 bases. From germline, CDR1 is SNHLY and CDR2 FYNNEI. The CDR3 coding sequence is TGTGCCAGCAGTGATAAGGGGGCTGCCTATGGCTACACCTTC. This sequence encodes CASSDKGAAYGYTF.

The chain links TRBV7-2 to TRBJ1-2, with TRBD1 matching 8 bases. CDR3 length: 16 amino acids. The trim removed 5 bases at V and 2 bases at J, leaving 10 bases unmatched. Germline V lookup: CDR1 SGHTA, CDR2 FQGNSA. The CDR3 DNA reads as TGTGCCAGCAGCCTATCCGGCAGGGGGCCGAACTATGGCTACACCTTC. Its translation: CASSLSGRGPNYGYTF. Together with reference TRBV7-2 and TRBJ1-2, the CDR3 gives the full variable domain: GAGVSQSPSNKVTEKGKDVELRCDPISGHTALYWYRQSLGQGLEFLIYFQGNSAPDKSGLPSDRFSAERTGGSVSTLTIQRTQQEDSAVYLCASSLSGRGPNYGYTFGSGTRLTVV.

The chain joins TRBV29-1 to TRBJ2-7, with D unclear. With 6 bases removed from V and 7 bases from J, the gap between germline ends came to 19 bases. Germline CDR1 and CDR2: SQVTM and ANQGSEA. The CDR3 covers 13 residues. CDR3 DNA sequence: TGCAGCGTAAAACTCGGGTCTAGTGGGGAGCAGTACTTC. Its protein is CSVKLGSSGEQYF.

This sequence joins TRBV19 and TRBJ2-6; 7 bases are shared with TRBD1. The junction had 8 bases not matched to a gene; V was cut back by 5 bases and J by 1 base. Per the germline V gene, CDR1 is LNHDA and CDR2 is SQIVND (reference sequence). The CDR3 totals 17 residues. The DNA of the CDR3 is TGTGCCAGTAGTTTCGGGACAGCCTTTTCTGGGGCCAACGTCCTGACTTTC. As protein: CASSFGTAFSGANVLTF.

V usage is TRBV4-2 and J usage is TRBJ2-2; no firm D call. Per germline, CDR1 LGHNA and CDR2 YNFKEQ. There are 16 residues in the CDR3. V lost 0 bases to trimming and J lost 7 bases, with 15 bases between them. CDR3 sequence reads: CASSQDWAMGIGELFF. CDR3 sequence (DNA): TGTGCCAGCAGCCAAGATTGGGCCATGGGCATCGGGGAGCTGTTTTTT.

This chain uses TRBV28 with TRBJ2-1; 10 positions match TRBD2. Germline CDR1 is MDHEN and CDR2 is SYDVKM. V lost 6 bases and J lost 9; bases outside the gene matches: 11. This CDR3 comprises 15 residues. The CDR3 loop is CASSRLSGRAGEQFF. CDR3 DNA sequence: TGTGCCAGCAGCCGACTGAGCGGGAGGGCAGGTGAGCAGTTCTTC.

The chain links TRBV30 to TRBJ1-1; D gene ambiguous. CDR1 GTSNPN and CDR2 SVGIG come from the germline V gene (reference sequence). The V end was cut by 0 bases, the J end by 7 bases, with 6 bases between. The CDR3 extends over 11 amino acids. The DNA for the CDR3 is TGTGCCTGGAGTGTACGTAGTGAAGCTTTCTTT. Protein: CAWSVRSEAFF.

V and J are TRBV7-2 and TRBJ1-5, with TRBD1 matching over 7 bases. This CDR3 is 15 amino acids long. The germline V gene encodes CDR1 SGHTA and CDR2 FQGNSA. Trimming took 5 bases from V and 2 from J; bases not matched to a gene: 6. CDR3 protein: CASSLNGQGNQPQHF. The CDR3 DNA reads as TGTGCCAGCAGCCTAAACGGACAGGGCAATCAGCCCCAGCATTTT.

The V call is TRBV30, the J call TRBJ2-7, with D maybe TRBD1 (5 bases). Per the germline V gene, CDR1 is GTSNPN and CDR2 is SVGIG (reference sequence). This CDR3 has 12 amino acids. Deletions cut 2 bases from V and 0 bases from J, with 5 bases between. The CDR3 nucleotides read TGTGCCTGGAGTCAGGGCTCCTACGAGCAGTACTTC. This encodes CAWSQGSYEQYF.

The chain has TRBV5-6 and TRBJ1-2; 10 nucleotides agree with TRBD1. CDR3 length: 14 amino acids. The trim removed 2 bases at V and 6 bases at J, leaving 4 bases unmatched. Germline CDR1 and CDR2: SGHDT and YYEEEE. The chain's CDR3 is CASSFWDRGDGYTF. The CDR3 region has the DNA TGTGCCAGCAGCTTCTGGGACAGGGGAGATGGCTACACCTTC.

This chain's CDR3 is CASSPRGQGGEKLFF. Written as DNA, the CDR3 is TGTGCCAGCAGCCCGAGGGGACAGGGGGGTGAAAAACTGTTTTTT. V is TRBV11-3 and J is TRBJ1-4; 11 nucleotides line up with TRBD1. The germline V gene has CDR1 SGHNT and CDR2 YENEEA. The CDR3 is 15 residues long. The V gene end was trimmed by 5 bases and the J gene end by 7 bases; junction bases not matched to a gene: 6.

V and J are TRBV9 and TRBJ2-3, with 8 bases aligning to TRBD2. CDR1 and CDR2 from the germline V gene are SGDLS and YYNGEE. The CDR3 consists of 16 residues. V shed 0 bases, J shed 0 bases, and the junction held 3 bases outside the gene matches. For the CDR3, the DNA is TGTGCCAGCAGCGTAGCGGGAGGGGCTAGCACAGATACGCAGTATTTT. Its translation: CASSVAGGASTDTQYF.

This chain uses TRBV18 with TRBJ2-5; the D is unclear. Trimming left V 3 bases short and J 3 bases short, with 8 bases between. Germline CDR1 and CDR2: KGHSH and LQKENI. The CDR3 is 13 residues long. DNA for the CDR3: TGTGCCAGCTCACCTTTCTCGGAAGAGACCCAGTACTTC. Translating gives CASSPFSEETQYF.

The chain is built from TRBV7-9 and TRBJ1-2; 7 positions match TRBD1. The length of the CDR3 is 14 residues. V gave up 5 bases and J gave up 0 bases; unmatched junction bases: 3. The germline gives CDR1 SEHNR, CDR2 FQNEAQ (reference sequence). This CDR3 is CASSTGQSNYGYTF. The CDR3 DNA reads TGTGCCAGCAGCACGGGACAGTCTAACTATGGCTACACCTTC.

V gene TRBV10-3 combines with J gene TRBJ1-1; a weak D match, TRBD1 (6 bases). The CDR3 extends over 11 amino acids. V was trimmed by 4 bases and J by 8 bases, leaving 8 bases between them. Germline values: CDR1 ENHRY, CDR2 SYGVKD. CDR3 sequence reads: CAISAGTEAFF. The CDR3 bases are TGTGCCATCAGTGCCGGGACAGAAGCTTTCTTT.

This chain joins TRBV4-3 and TRBJ1-2; possibly TRBD1 for D (5 bases). Looked up from germline, CDR1 is LGHNA and CDR2 is YSLEER. The CDR3 is 17 amino acids. The V and J ends lost 0 bases and 0 bases respectively, with 14 bases between them. The CDR3 spells CASSQDRRDYANYGYTF. The CDR3 DNA is TGCGCCAGCAGCCAAGATAGAAGGGACTACGCTAACTATGGCTACACCTTC.

This sequence joins TRBV6-1 and TRBJ1-3, with 8 bases aligning to TRBD1. The CDR3 has 15 amino acids. V shed 6 bases, J shed 0 bases, and the junction held 4 bases outside the gene matches. Germline CDR1 is MNHNS and CDR2 is SASEGT. The CDR3 protein is CASRTRGHSGNTIYF. In DNA form, the CDR3 reads TGTGCCAGCAGGACCAGGGGGCACTCTGGAAACACCATATATTTT.

V usage is TRBV5-1 and J usage is TRBJ2-2, with TRBD1 matching 8 bases. The CDR3 contains 14 residues. Germline loops: CDR1 SGHRS, CDR2 YFSETQ. After removal of 7 bases from V and 4 bases from J, the junction contained 6 bases not matched to a gene. The CDR3 loop reads CASSGGASTGELFF. The CDR3 bases are TGCGCCAGCTCAGGGGGCGCGAGCACCGGGGAGCTGTTTTTT.

The V and J genes are TRBV2 and TRBJ2-1; TRBD2 matches at 7 bases. J was trimmed by 3 bases and V by 6 bases; bases with no gene match: 17. Germline lookup yields CDR1 SNHLY and CDR2 FYNNEI. This CDR3 contains 18 residues. In nucleotides, the CDR3 is TGTGCCAGCAGCCCAGGACGACGTTTGGGAGGGAACTACAATGAGCAGTTCTTC. Translating gives CASSPGRRLGGNYNEQFF.

V usage is TRBV5-1 and J usage is TRBJ2-3; TRBD1 matches at 8 bases. The CDR3 is 16 amino acids. Germline trimming cut 0 bases from V and 3 bases from J; bases unmatched to any gene: 6. Germline-derived CDR1 and CDR2 are SGHRS and YFSETQ. CDR3 protein: CASSLGQGAGTDTQYF. The CDR3 region has the DNA TGCGCCAGCAGCTTGGGCCAGGGGGCTGGAACAGATACGCAGTATTTT.

V usage is TRBV4-1 and J usage is TRBJ2-5, with 13 bases matching TRBD2. This CDR3 spans 16 amino acids. J lost 5 bases, V lost 4 bases, and 7 bases had no gene match. CDR1 MGHRA and CDR2 YSYEKL come from the germline V gene. For the CDR3, the DNA is TGCGCCAGCAGCCCAAGAGGACTAGCGGGAGCGGAGACCCAGTACTTC. Translation: CASSPRGLAGAETQYF.